This paragraph reports one T cell receptor beta chain. No cognate antigen has been identified for it. Base quality data are lacking; no much larger clone is found one base away. CDR1 and CDR2 are drawn from the germline V gene: LGHNA, YNFKEQ. The CDR3, cysteine through phenylalanine, is 15 amino acids long. Of the read, only the CDR3 DNA is kept; its 45 bases are in frame from base 1. Unmatched junction bases come to 5, with V trimmed by 4 bases and J by 5 bases. The data are from a study of technical replicates of blood from several donors (dated by TCRdb to 2015 to 2018). The library was made by the immunoSEQ multiplex PCR assay. This is the immuneACCESS table as TCRdb keeps it, with only in-frame sequences that have V and J called. A part of the clones is gone; compared with another copy, unresolved V genes explain less than half, and the rest is unexplained. This sample gives about 61,000 clones in total; around 87% of them show up just once. Together, the top ten hold around 4.9% of the sample.

The chain couples TRBV4-2 to TRBJ2-1; 10 junctional bases match TRBD2. Sample: PBMCs. This TCR was sampled from a human donor in good health. Some clones in this sample may be carry-over from other donors' samples. The bases are TGTGCCAGCAGCCCGGGACTAGCGCCAAACAATGAGCAGTTCTTC. Its protein product is CASSPGLAPNNEQFF.